Shown below are 31 T cell receptor beta chains from a single sample sequenced in a study of cytomegalovirus exposure and HLA in healthy donors. The PCR was carried out with 60 Vbeta primers and 13 Jbeta primers. Using immunoSEQ multiplex PCR, the repertoire was profiled, and TCRdb retains in-frame clones only, with some absent. This table lists approximately 140,000 clones. Sequenced input: PBMCs. The receptors shown here come from a woman aged 50 to 65 in good health and CMV-seronegative.

This chain connects TRBV2 to TRBJ2-2, with 15 bases fitting TRBD2. The germline CDR1 and CDR2 sequences are SNHLY and FYNNEI. V lost 5 bases, J lost 2 bases, and 6 bases stayed unmatched. This CDR3 region has 18 residues. As DNA, the CDR3 is TGTGCCAGCAGTAGATCGGGACTAGCGGGGGGAAACACCGGGGAGCTGTTTTTT. Translation gives CASSRSGLAGGNTGELFF. Together with reference TRBV2 and TRBJ2-2, the CDR3 gives the full variable domain: EPEVTQTPSHQVTQMGQEVILRCVPISNHLYFYWYRQILGQKVEFLVSFYNNEISEKSEIFDDQFSVERPDGSNFTLKIRSTKLEDSAMYFCASSRSGLAGGNTGELFFGEGSRLTVL.

The genes are TRBV5-1 and TRBJ2-1, with 7 bases identical to TRBD1. With 3 bases clipped from V and 5 bases from J, the junction kept 11 bases outside the gene matches. Germline CDR1 and CDR2: SGHRS and YFSETQ. The CDR3 spans 16 residues. CDR3: CASSSGTAHPDNEQFF. The CDR3 DNA follows: TGCGCCAGCAGCTCCGGGACAGCCCATCCCGACAATGAGCAGTTCTTC.

V is TRBV20-1 and J is TRBJ2-7, with a weak D call TRBD2 (6 bases). The germline V and J ends were trimmed by 5 bases and 7 bases, with 12 bases remaining between them. Germline V gives CDR1 DFQATT, CDR2 SNEGSKA (reference sequence). The CDR3 extends over 11 amino acids. CDR3: CSAPRLVEQYF. DNA for the CDR3: TGCAGTGCTCCCCGACTAGTAGAGCAGTACTTC.

The chain carries TRBV30 and TRBJ2-7; TRBD2 aligns across 8 bases. Germline lookup yields CDR1 GTSNPN and CDR2 SVGIG (reference sequence). The CDR3 spans 14 residues. V dropped 2 bases and J dropped 2; count of bases not matched to a gene: 5. Written as DNA, the CDR3 is TGTGCCTGGAGTAGGACTAGCCAACCCTACGAGCAGTACTTC. This encodes CAWSRTSQPYEQYF.

The rearrangement uses TRBV19 and TRBJ2-2; the D gene is possibly TRBD2 (5 bases). Between the trimmed V and J ends, which lost 5 bases and 8 bases, there was a span of 6 bases. This CDR3 is built from 11 residues. In germline, CDR1 is LNHDA, CDR2 SQIVND (reference sequence). CDR3 residues: CASSPGGELFF. The DNA for the CDR3 is TGTGCCAGTAGTCCGGGGGGGGAGCTGTTTTTT.

V and J are TRBV4-2 and TRBJ2-5; 7 bases map to TRBD2. Per the germline V gene, CDR1 is LGHNA and CDR2 is YNFKEQ. The CDR3 spans 14 residues. The V segment lost 2 bases and the J segment 13 bases; nucleotides outside the gene matches: 13. This chain's CDR3 is CASSQQAAGPGGYF. In DNA, the CDR3 is TGTGCCAGCAGCCAACAGGCAGCGGGGCCCGGGGGGTACTTC.

V and J are TRBV19 and TRBJ1-1; possibly TRBD1 for D (5 bases). The CDR3 contains 15 residues. The V and J ends lost 7 bases and 4 bases respectively, with 19 bases between them. CDR1 LNHDA and CDR2 SQIVND come from the germline V gene (reference sequence). The CDR3, as DNA: TGTGCCAGTACCATAGGTGCAGGGTGGACCACTGAAGCTTTCTTT. Translation: CASTIGAGWTTEAFF.

CDR3 region: CASSSGTGNEKLFF. The CDR3 DNA reads as TGTGCCAGCAGCTCCGGGACAGGGAATGAAAAACTGTTTTTT. The genes are TRBV5-4 and TRBJ1-4; 9 bases are shared with TRBD1. CDR1 is SGHNT, CDR2 YYREEE, per germline (reference sequence). Unmatched junction bases numbered 2, after V lost 3 bases and J lost 5 bases. The CDR3 length is 14 residues.

The V and J genes are TRBV6-1 and TRBJ2-3; D remains ambiguous. The V and J ends lost 6 bases and 2 bases respectively, with 15 bases between them. The CDR3 contains 15 residues. Germline V gene sequence: CDR1 MNHNS, CDR2 SASEGT. The CDR3 sequence is CASSDPGSYTDTQYF. Written as DNA, the CDR3 is TGTGCCAGCAGCGATCCGGGTTCCTACACAGATACGCAGTATTTT.

The CDR3: CSVPSTPRRQFF. Here the CDR3 DNA reads TGCAGCGTCCCTTCCACCCCGCGCCGGCAGTTCTTC. This chain links TRBV29-1 with TRBJ2-1; no clear D. Between the trimmed V and J ends, which lost 6 bases and 12 bases, there was a span of 18 bases. Germline V gene data show CDR1 as SQVTM and CDR2 as ANQGSEA. The CDR3 extends over 12 amino acids.

V gene TRBV10-3 combines with J gene TRBJ2-7, with 9 bases matching TRBD1. The CDR3 is made up of 15 amino acids. Germline V lookup: CDR1 ENHRY, CDR2 SYGVKD. J was trimmed by 5 bases and V by 7 bases; bases with no gene match: 12. The CDR3 sequence is CAITPSDRGKHEQYF. In nucleotides, the CDR3 is TGTGCCATCACCCCCTCGGACAGGGGTAAGCACGAGCAGTACTTC.

The chain has TRBV5-1 and TRBJ2-1; 9 nucleotides agree with TRBD1. CDR1 SGHRS and CDR2 YFSETQ come from the germline V gene. With V trimmed by 2 bases and J by 6 bases, 6 bases remained unmatched. This CDR3 has 15 amino acids. In DNA form, the CDR3 reads TGCGCCAGCAGCTTCGGACAGGGGTCTATCAATGAGCAGTTCTTC. Its protein product is CASSFGQGSINEQFF. The variable domain in full, completed from reference TRBV5-1 and TRBJ2-1, reads KAGVTQTPRYLIKTRGQQVTLSCSPISGHRSVSWYQQTPGQGLQFLFEYFSETQRNKGNFPGRFSGRQFSNSRSEMNVSTLELGDSALYLCASSFGQGSINEQFFGPGTRLTVL.

The DNA for the CDR3 is TGTGCCAGCAGCACCGACAGGGGTTTGGGAAAACTGTTTTTT. It codes for CASSTDRGLGKLFF. This sequence joins TRBV7-9 and TRBJ1-4, with 8 bases lining up with TRBD1. Germline V lookup: CDR1 SEHNR, CDR2 FQNEAQ (reference sequence). The CDR3 runs 14 residues. Losses at the gene ends were 5 bases for V and 10 bases for J; bases not matched to a gene: 9.

The V gene is TRBV10-3, the J gene TRBJ2-3; a weak D match, TRBD2 (5 bases). CDR3 length: 15 residues. V shed 0 bases and J shed 2 bases, with 9 bases lying between them. Germline V gene lookup returns CDR1 ENHRY and CDR2 SYGVKD. CDR3: CAISESTGLTDTQYF. CDR3 bases: TGTGCCATCAGTGAGTCGACCGGACTCACAGATACGCAGTATTTT.

For this clone: At one end, the junction sequence differs from germline, possibly due to a read error. The chain combines TRBV28 with TRBJ2-7, with D tentatively TRBD1 (6 bases). CDR3 size: 12 residues. CDR1 is MDHEN, CDR2 SYDVKM, per germline. The CDR3 coding sequence is TGTGCCAGCAACCTACAGGGCGCACCGGGGTTCTTC. This codes for CASNLQGAPGFF.

The chain employs TRBV18 and TRBJ2-7, with 9 bases that match TRBD2. Germline CDR1 reads KGHSH; CDR2 reads LQKENI. The J segment lost 4 bases and the V segment lost 2 bases, leaving 3 bases of the junction unmatched. The CDR3 length is 14 residues. CDR3: CASSPAGGRYEQYF. As DNA, the CDR3 is TGTGCCAGCTCACCAGCGGGAGGGCGGTACGAGCAGTACTTC.

The chain couples TRBV30 to TRBJ1-1; D gene ambiguous. CDR3 length: 13 amino acids. Between the trimmed V and J ends, which lost 0 bases and 1 base, there was a span of 6 bases. Germline-derived CDR1 and CDR2 are GTSNPN and SVGIG (reference sequence). Written as DNA, the CDR3 is TGTGCCTGGAGTGTCCACTCGAACACTGAAGCTTTCTTT. This encodes CAWSVHSNTEAFF. Filled out from reference TRBV30 and TRBJ1-1, the complete variable domain reads SQTIHQWPATLVQPVGSPLSLECTVEGTSNPNLYWYRQAAGRGLQLLFYSVGIGQISSEVPQNLSASRPQDRQFILSSKKLLLSDSGFYLCAWSVHSNTEAFFGQGTRLTVV.

V usage is TRBV28 and J usage is TRBJ1-5; 9 bases line up with TRBD1. J gave up 1 base and V 1 base, and 2 bases lay outside the gene matches. Germline CDR1 is MDHEN and CDR2 is SYDVKM. The CDR3 is 16 amino acids. The CDR3 DNA is TGTGCCAGCAGTTTATTCGGGACAGGGAGCAATCAGCCCCAGCATTTT. This sequence encodes CASSLFGTGSNQPQHF.

The rearrangement joins TRBV7-9 to TRBJ2-2; D possibly corresponds to TRBD2 (5 bases). This CDR3 has 16 amino acids. Germline lookup yields CDR1 SEHNR and CDR2 FQNEAQ (reference sequence). V lost 7 bases and J 0 bases, leaving 15 bases between the germline ends. CDR3 nucleotides: TGTGCCAGCATATTTACAAGAGCGGCGAACACCGGGGAGCTGTTTTTT. It is translated as CASIFTRAANTGELFF.

The chain has TRBV19 and TRBJ2-5; 10 positions match TRBD2. Germline loops: CDR1 LNHDA, CDR2 SQIVND (reference sequence). J gave up 0 bases and V 8 bases, and 6 bases lay outside the gene matches. The CDR3 contains 15 residues. CDR3 in DNA: TGTGCCAGTCAACCGACTAGCGGGTACCAAGAGACCCAGTACTTC. Its protein is CASQPTSGYQETQYF. Using reference TRBV19 and TRBJ2-5 for the parts outside the CDR3, the full variable domain is DGGITQSPKYLFRKEGQNVTLSCEQNLNHDAMYWYRQDPGQGLRLIYYSQIVNDFQKGDIAEGYSVSREKKESFPLTVTSAQKNPTAFYLCASQPTSGYQETQYFGPGTRLLVL.

The rearrangement uses TRBV9 and TRBJ2-1, with TRBD2 identical over 10 bases. Germline CDR1 SGDLS, CDR2 YYNGEE. The CDR3 is 17 amino acids. V shed 3 bases, J shed 8 bases, and the junction held 14 bases outside the gene matches. The CDR3 DNA is TGTGCCAGCAGCGGCCTCCCGGGCGAGCGGGGGGGCTATGAGCAGTTCTTC. Amino acids: CASSGLPGERGGYEQFF. The full variable domain, completed using reference TRBV9 and TRBJ2-1, is DSGVTQTPKHLITATGQRVTLRCSPRSGDLSVYWYQQSLDQGLQFLIQYYNGEERAKGNILERFSAQQFPDLHSELNLSSLELGDSALYFCASSGLPGERGGYEQFFGPGTRLTVL.

The rearrangement joins TRBV27 to TRBJ2-5; 9 bases align to TRBD2. Trimming removed 5 bases from V and 4 bases from J; junction bases left unmatched: 14. The CDR3 extends over 17 amino acids. Germline V gene lookup returns CDR1 MNHEY and CDR2 SMNVEV (reference sequence). CDR3 amino acids: CASSPTGTSPGGETQYF. The CDR3 nucleotides are TGTGCCAGCAGTCCGACCGGGACTAGCCCGGGGGGAGAGACCCAGTACTTC.

This chain uses TRBV4-2 with TRBJ1-5; D gene ambiguous. Germline-derived CDR1 and CDR2 are LGHNA and YNFKEQ. The CDR3 is 12 residues long. V shed 4 bases and J shed 7 bases, with 8 bases lying between them. CDR3 nucleotides: TGTGCCAGCAGCCCCGACATCCAGCCCCAGCATTTT. It encodes CASSPDIQPQHF.

The CDR3 DNA follows: TGTGCCAGTAGTAGCCTCCTTGGGGGGGGGACAGATACGCAGTATTTT. This sequence encodes CASSSLLGGGTDTQYF. The gene calls are TRBV19 and TRBJ2-3; TRBD2 agrees at 7 bases. The junction had 10 bases not matched to a gene; V was cut back by 4 bases and J by 3 bases. Germline CDR1 reads LNHDA; CDR2 reads SQIVND (reference sequence). The CDR3 consists of 16 residues.

The genes are TRBV5-8 and TRBJ1-2; D unclear. Trimming took 7 bases from V and 3 from J, leaving 13 bases between them. Germline V gene data show CDR1 as SGHTS and CDR2 as YDEGEE. The CDR3 extends over 13 amino acids. DNA of the CDR3: TGTGCCAGCGACCGGGGTGGGCACTATGGCTACACCTTC. This encodes CASDRGGHYGYTF.

This chain connects TRBV7-9 to TRBJ1-3, with TRBD1 identical over 10 bases. The CDR3 is made up of 15 amino acids. Trimming at V came to 5 bases and at J to 2 bases, leaving 3 bases not matched to a gene. Germline V gene sequence: CDR1 SEHNR, CDR2 FQNEAQ (reference sequence). The CDR3 coding sequence is TGTGCCAGCAGCCCTGGACAGGGGGCTGGAAACACCATATATTTT. It specifies CASSPGQGAGNTIYF. Full variable domain (rest looked up from reference TRBV7-9 and TRBJ1-3): DTGVSQNPRHKITKRGQNVTFRCDPISEHNRLYWYRQTLGQGPEFLTYFQNEAQLEKSRLLSDRFSAERPKGSFSTLEIQRTEQGDSAMYLCASSPGQGAGNTIYFGEGSWLTVV.

The chain combines TRBV4-1 with TRBJ1-1; 9 positions match TRBD1. Germline-derived CDR1 and CDR2 are MGHRA and YSYEKL. The J segment lost 1 base and the V segment lost 5 bases, leaving 2 bases of the junction unmatched. CDR3 size: 14 residues. This chain's CDR3 is CASSDRGRNTEAFF. The DNA for the CDR3 is TGCGCCAGCAGCGACAGGGGGAGGAACACTGAAGCTTTCTTT.

The chain recombines TRBV7-9 with TRBJ2-4; 12 bases fit TRBD2. Germline-derived CDR1 and CDR2 are SEHNR and FQNEAQ (reference sequence). The V segment lost 5 bases and the J segment 3 bases; nucleotides outside the gene matches: 11. The CDR3 has 18 residues. DNA for the CDR3: TGTGCCAGCAGCGGATCCCCTAGCGGGGGGGCCGTCAAAAACATTCAGTACTTC. Its translation: CASSGSPSGGAVKNIQYF.

V usage is TRBV18 and J usage is TRBJ2-1, with 13 bases matching TRBD2. The V and J ends lost 3 bases and 7 bases, in that order; junction bases with no gene match: 3. The germline CDR1 and CDR2 sequences are KGHSH and LQKENI. There are 15 residues in the CDR3. CDR3 in amino acids: CASSPGLAGENEQFF. CDR3 nucleotide sequence: TGTGCCAGCTCACCCGGACTAGCGGGAGAGAATGAGCAGTTCTTC.

V gene TRBV19 combines with J gene TRBJ1-5; tentatively, D is TRBD1 (6 bases). Trimming shortened V by 1 base and J by 15 bases, and 25 bases separated the two germline ends. The germline gives CDR1 LNHDA, CDR2 SQIVND (reference sequence). This CDR3 spans 16 amino acids. CDR3: CASSIAPSRDLRGGHF. CDR3 DNA: TGTGCCAGTAGTATAGCCCCTTCCCGTGACCTTAGAGGGGGGCATTTT.

The chain joins TRBV2 to TRBJ1-1; TRBD1 might be the D (6 bases). The CDR3 loop spans 15 amino acids. The ends were cut back, 2 bases at V and 5 bases at J, with 15 bases in the middle. Germline V gene data show CDR1 as SNHLY and CDR2 as FYNNEI. CDR3 in amino acids: CASSEMGGGGTEAFF. The CDR3 nucleotides are TGTGCCAGCAGTGAAATGGGCGGGGGCGGGACTGAAGCTTTCTTT.